Given below is one T cell receptor (beta chain) in context. Original methodology: Nucleated cell number was recorded as an estimate derived from reference gene primer amplification. The method was immunoSEQ multiplex PCR; TCRdb's version includes in-frame clones alone and lacks a portion of them. D and trimming were read from the DNA, whereas the V and J calls and clone size are those reported in that table. This sample has more than 70,000 clones, with approximately 86% found just once. This sample was taken from a study of blood T cell repertoires in COVID-19. Study-level information: Italy, Spain and the United States were the sources of the convalescent and acute COVID-19 samples.

The CDR3 is 15 amino acids. J lost 5 bases, V lost 0 bases, and 7 bases had no gene match. The V gene's germline CDR1 is SGHRS and CDR2 YFSETQ. Source material: peripheral blood. V usage is TRBV5-1 and J usage is TRBJ2-5, with 7 nucleotides matching TRBD1. The origin of this receptor is a man aged 55 to 70 with acute or convalescent COVID-19. The CDR3 reads CASSLEGATRETQYF. DNA of the CDR3: TGCGCCAGCAGCTTGGAGGGGGCGACGAGGGAGACCCAGTACTTC.